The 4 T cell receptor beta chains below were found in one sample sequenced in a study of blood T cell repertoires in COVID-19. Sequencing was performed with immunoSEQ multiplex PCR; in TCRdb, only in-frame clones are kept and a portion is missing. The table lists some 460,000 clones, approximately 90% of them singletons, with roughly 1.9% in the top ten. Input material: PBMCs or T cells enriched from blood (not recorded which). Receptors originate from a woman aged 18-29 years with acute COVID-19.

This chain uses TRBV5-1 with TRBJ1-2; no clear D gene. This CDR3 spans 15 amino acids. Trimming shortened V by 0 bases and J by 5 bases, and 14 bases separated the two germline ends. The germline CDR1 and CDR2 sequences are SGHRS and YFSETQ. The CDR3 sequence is CASSLVGGKRYGYTF. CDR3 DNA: TGCGCCAGCAGCTTGGTTGGAGGAAAGAGGTATGGCTACACCTTC.

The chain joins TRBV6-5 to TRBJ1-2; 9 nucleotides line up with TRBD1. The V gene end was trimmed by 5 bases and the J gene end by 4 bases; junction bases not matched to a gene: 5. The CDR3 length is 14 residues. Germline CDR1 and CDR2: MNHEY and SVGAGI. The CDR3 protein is CASSPYRGLYGYTF. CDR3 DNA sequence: TGTGCCAGCAGTCCCTACAGGGGGCTCTATGGCTACACCTTC.

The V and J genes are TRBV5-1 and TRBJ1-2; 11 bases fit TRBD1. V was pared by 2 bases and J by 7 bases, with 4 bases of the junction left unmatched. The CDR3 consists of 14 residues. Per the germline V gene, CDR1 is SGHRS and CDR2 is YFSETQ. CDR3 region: CASSLTGTGGGYTF. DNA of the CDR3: TGCGCCAGCAGCTTAACCGGGACAGGGGGTGGCTACACCTTC. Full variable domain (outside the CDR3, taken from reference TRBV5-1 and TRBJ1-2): KAGVTQTPRYLIKTRGQQVTLSCSPISGHRSVSWYQQTPGQGLQFLFEYFSETQRNKGNFPGRFSGRQFSNSRSEMNVSTLELGDSALYLCASSLTGTGGGYTFGSGTRLTVV.

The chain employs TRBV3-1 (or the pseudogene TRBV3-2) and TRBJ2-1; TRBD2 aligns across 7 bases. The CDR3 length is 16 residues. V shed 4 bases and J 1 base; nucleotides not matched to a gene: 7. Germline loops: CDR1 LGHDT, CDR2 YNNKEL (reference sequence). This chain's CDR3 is CASSPLADESYNEQFF. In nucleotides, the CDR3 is TGTGCCAGCAGCCCCCTAGCGGATGAATCCTACAATGAGCAGTTCTTC.